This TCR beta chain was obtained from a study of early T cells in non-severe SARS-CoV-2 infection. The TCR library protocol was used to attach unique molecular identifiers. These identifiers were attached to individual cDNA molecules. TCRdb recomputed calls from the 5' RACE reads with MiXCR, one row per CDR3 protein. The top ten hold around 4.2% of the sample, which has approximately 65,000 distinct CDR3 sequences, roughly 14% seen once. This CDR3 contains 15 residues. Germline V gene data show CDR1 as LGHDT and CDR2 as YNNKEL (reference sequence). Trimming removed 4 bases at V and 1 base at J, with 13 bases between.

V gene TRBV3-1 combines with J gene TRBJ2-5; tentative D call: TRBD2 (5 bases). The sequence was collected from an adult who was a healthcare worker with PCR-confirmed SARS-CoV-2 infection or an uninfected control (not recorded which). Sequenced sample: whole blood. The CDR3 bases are TGTGCCAGCAGCCTCCGCGGGCTACCCCAAGAGACCCAGTACTTC. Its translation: CASSLRGLPQETQYF.